This TCR beta chain was captured in a study of blood T cell repertoires in COVID-19. Study overall: Acute-phase and convalescent COVID-19 samples originated in the United States, Italy and Spain. In each case, the material was cDNA or gDNA derived from T cells, B-cell-depleted T cells, or PBMCs.

As handled by the study authors: Reference gene primer amplification gave estimated nucleated cell counts. Clones were sequenced by immunoSEQ multiplex PCR, and TCRdb holds only the in-frame ones, with some missing. V and J calls and clone size are as listed in that table; D and trimming were resolved from the DNA. The sample holds some 75,000 clones, 65% to 85% seen once. Enrolment of Seattle patients took place during active infection, and they were followed longitudinally. The J segment lost 5 bases and the V segment lost 7 bases, leaving 6 bases of the junction unmatched. CDR3 size: 12 residues. CDR1 is GTSNPN, CDR2 SVGIG, per germline (reference sequence).

This chain connects TRBV30 to TRBJ1-1, with TRBD1 identical over 8 bases. Sample: peripheral blood. The sequence came from a man aged 45 to 65 with COVID-19, enrolled during active disease. In DNA form, the CDR3 reads TGTGCCTTGACAGGGGCGAGGACTGAAGCTTTCTTT. Its translation: CALTGARTEAFF.